Listed below are T cell receptor beta chains from one sample, sequenced in a study of blood T cell repertoires in COVID-19. Data came from immunoSEQ multiplex PCR; TCRdb stores just in-frame clones and leaves some out. The repertoire holds roughly 250,000 clones, with 84% as singletons. Specimen: peripheral blood. These receptors originate from a human donor in a cohort sampled during active COVID-19. Both conserved end residues are part of each CDR3.

v_call,cdr3_length,cdr3_aa
TRBV5-1,18,CASSSTPQRGTNTGELFF
TRBV6-2/TRBV6-3,14,CASSYPPGQETQYF
TRBV5-1,15,CASSPGISLLNEQFF
TRBV3-1/TRBV3-2,17,CASSQEGRRGLGETQYF
TRBV7-2,15,CASRGAGGSQETQYF
TRBV5-1,14,CASSPPQVDYGYTF
TRBV13,18,CASSLYSTGFFSGNTIYF
TRBV6-5,14,CASSQTQGLKTQYF
TRBV9,14,CASSVGGLGYEQYF
TRBV30,14,CAWSSGPGKQPQHF
TRBV6-5,14,CASSYGVAGDTQYF
TRBV18,12,CASSRLNEKLFF
TRBV3-1/TRBV3-2,17,CASSRNRLAGGAYEQYF
TRBV28,14,CASTSAGSTDTQYF
TRBV27,15,CASSLYLAFPYEQYF
TRBV10-3,14,CATRGPDRNTEAFF
TRBV2,16,CASSRDRGRLADTQYF
TRBV5-1,15,CASSSQQGSNTEAFF
TRBV5-4,16,CASSPPGQGNTGELFF
TRBV19,15,CASSIGVTNNQPQHF
TRBV4-1,14,CASSQVGQYQPQHF
TRBV6-5,14,CATVDRNSGNTIYF
TRBV5-1,14,CASSLDPGDYGYTF
TRBV12-3/TRBV12-4,13,CASSLKLNTEAFF
TRBV9,17,CASSTYPGLAGDNEQFF
TRBV6-5,16,CASSYSGTGLNTEAFF
TRBV4-3,16,CASSQGLVGSGNEQFF
TRBV6-5,15,CASSYTPTESYGYTF
TRBV5-8,15,CASISLAENTGELFF
TRBV7-2,12,CASSQGRREQFF
TRBV5-1,15,CASKSAGLEGEKLFF
TRBV7-9,16,CASSSGLAGEDGTQYF
TRBV18,16,CASSPGNRDRGYGYTF
TRBV10-3,14,CAISESEINTEAFF
TRBV5-1,15,CASGPGTSGSNEQFF
TRBV6-5,14,CASSRDRGLDEQFF
TRBV10-1,13,CASSGTVGGPQHF
TRBV4-1,19,CASSRRDRAGTTLNTEAFF
TRBV6-5,14,CASSYGTRKFEQYF
TRBV19,17,CASSVRNTGQGNYGYTF
TRBV2,12,CASSPDRYGYTF
TRBV2,13,CASSESLSREQYF